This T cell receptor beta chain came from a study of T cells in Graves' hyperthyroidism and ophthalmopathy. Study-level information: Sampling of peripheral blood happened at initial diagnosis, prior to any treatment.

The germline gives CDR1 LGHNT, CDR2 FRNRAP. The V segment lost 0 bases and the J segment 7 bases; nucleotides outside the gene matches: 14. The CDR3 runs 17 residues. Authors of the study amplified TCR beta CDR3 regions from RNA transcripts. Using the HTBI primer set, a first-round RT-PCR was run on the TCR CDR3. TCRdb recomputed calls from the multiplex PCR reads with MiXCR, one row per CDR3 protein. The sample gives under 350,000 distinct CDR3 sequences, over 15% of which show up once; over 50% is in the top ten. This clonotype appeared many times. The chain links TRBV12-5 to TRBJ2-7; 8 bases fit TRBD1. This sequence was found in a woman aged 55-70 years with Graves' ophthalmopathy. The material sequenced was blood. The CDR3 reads CASGLVLGGQGHVEQYF. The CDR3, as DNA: TGTGCTAGTGGTTTGGTACTCGGAGGACAGGGTCACGTAGAGCAGTACTTC.